This entry lists 16 T cell receptor beta chains sequenced from one sample in a study of T cells in Graves' hyperthyroidism and ophthalmopathy (dated by TCRdb to between 2018 and 2021). The library was built by means of multiplex PCR. Sequencing relied on an Illumina HiSeq 2000. TCR beta CDR3 regions were amplified from RNA transcripts. For the first round of RT-PCR on the TCR CDR3, the HTBI primer set was used together with the Qiagen OneStep RT-PCR kit. In TCRdb, the public reads were trimmed at Q25 with fastp and aligned with MiXCR, with productive beta chains retained. CDR3 protein duplicates are merged, each entry listing the most common genes and DNA. This sample lists approximately 600,000 distinct CDR3 sequences; 15% to 20% were detected once. In total, the top ten clones hold 3.8% of the sample. Material: blood. The receptors were sampled from a woman under 40 with Graves' hyperthyroidism.

CDR3 nucleotides: TGCGCCAGCAGCCAAAGACAGGGAGACAATGAGCAGTTCTTC. It codes for CASSQRQGDNEQFF. The V and J genes are TRBV4-3 and TRBJ2-1, with 7 bases that match TRBD1. The CDR3 is made up of 14 amino acids. V shed 2 bases, J shed 5 bases, and the junction held 3 bases outside the gene matches. Per germline, CDR1 LGHNA and CDR2 YSLEER.

In its sample, this clonotype was seen many times. V is TRBV29-1 and J is TRBJ2-7; D may be TRBD1 (6 bases). This CDR3 region has 18 residues. The V end lost 7 bases, the J end lost 3 bases, and 31 bases lay between the germline ends. Germline assignment: CDR1 SQVTM and CDR2 ANQGSEA. CDR3 sequence (DNA): TGCAGCGCCATGAGGCTGAGCCAGAGACAGGATCCGGACTACGAGCAGTACTTC. It translates to CSAMRLSQRQDPDYEQYF.

This rearrangement joins TRBV5-1 to TRBJ1-3; D is unclear. Germline assignment: CDR1 SGHRS and CDR2 YFSETQ. Trimming took off 4 bases at V and 3 bases at J, with 11 bases between the two ends. The CDR3 runs 14 residues. CDR3 sequence (DNA): TGCGCCAGCAGCCCGGAAGGCCATGGAAACACCATATATTTT. Amino acids: CASSPEGHGNTIYF.

There are many counts of this clonotype. The chain links TRBV20-1 to TRBJ2-4, with TRBD1 identical over 7 bases. CDR3 length equals 13 residues. The germline CDR1 and CDR2 sequences are DFQATT and SNEGSKA (reference sequence). J was trimmed by 7 bases and V by 6 bases; bases with no gene match: 9. CDR3 sequence reads: CSATQGDWNIQYF. CDR3 bases: TGCAGTGCAACTCAGGGGGATTGGAACATTCAGTACTTC.

The genes are TRBV19 and TRBJ1-2; a weak D match, TRBD1 (5 bases). V gave up 5 bases and J gave up 7 bases, with 20 bases separating them. Germline loops: CDR1 LNHDA, CDR2 SQIVND (reference sequence). The CDR3 covers 15 residues. The CDR3 nucleotides are TGTGCCAGTAGTCCAAGGTCCCAGGGTTGGTCTGGCTACACCTTC. Its translation: CASSPRSQGWSGYTF. The whole variable domain, filled in from reference TRBV19 and TRBJ1-2, reads DGGITQSPKYLFRKEGQNVTLSCEQNLNHDAMYWYRQDPGQGLRLIYYSQIVNDFQKGDIAEGYSVSREKKESFPLTVTSAQKNPTAFYLCASSPRSQGWSGYTFGSGTRLTVV.

This clonotype was seen at least ten times. This chain links TRBV7-3 with TRBJ2-1, with TRBD2 identical over 8 bases. The V gene end was trimmed by 3 bases and the J gene end by 9 bases; junction bases not matched to a gene: 10. CDR1 and CDR2 (germline): SGHTA, FQGTGA. The CDR3 length is 15 residues. In DNA, the CDR3 is TGTGCCAGCAGCTTGGAGCGCGGGAGGAAAGTTGAGCAGTTCTTC. Amino acids: CASSLERGRKVEQFF.

This clonotype was counted many times. The genes are TRBV2 and TRBJ2-1, with no clear D. V gave up 6 bases and J gave up 0 bases, with 9 bases separating them. This CDR3 comprises 14 residues. The germline CDR1 and CDR2 sequences are SNHLY and FYNNEI. The CDR3 loop is CASSHSSSYNEQFF. CDR3 DNA sequence: TGTGCCAGCAGCCATTCGAGCTCCTACAATGAGCAGTTCTTC.

This clonotype has a count of ten or more. This chain joins TRBV5-1 and TRBJ2-1; D is uncertain. V was cut by 4 bases and J by 8 bases, with 10 bases left in between. Germline CDR1 reads SGHRS; CDR2 reads YFSETQ. The CDR3 totals 12 residues. The CDR3 sequence is CASSGIGDEQFF. The CDR3 nucleotides read TGCGCCAGCAGCGGAATTGGGGATGAGCAGTTCTTC. Supplemented by reference TRBV5-1 and TRBJ2-1, the full variable domain reads KAGVTQTPRYLIKTRGQQVTLSCSPISGHRSVSWYQQTPGQGLQFLFEYFSETQRNKGNFPGRFSGRQFSNSRSEMNVSTLELGDSALYLCASSGIGDEQFFGPGTRLTVL.

This clonotype was recorded many times. This chain links TRBV12-3 or TRBV12-4 with TRBJ1-6; D ambiguous. V lost 3 bases, J lost 8 bases, and 5 bases lay in between. This CDR3 is 12 amino acids long. DNA for the CDR3: TGTGCCAGCAGTTTCGGAGATTCACCCCTCCACTTT. Amino acid sequence: CASSFGDSPLHF.

The sample holds a few counts of this clonotype. The chain is built from TRBV19 and TRBJ2-1; tentatively, D is TRBD1 or TRBD2 (5 bases each). The CDR3 contains 17 residues. Germline assignment: CDR1 LNHDA and CDR2 SQIVND (reference sequence). With 4 bases removed from V and 0 bases from J, the gap between germline ends came to 16 bases. The CDR3 spells CASSTISGASSYNEQFF. The CDR3 DNA reads as TGTGCCAGTAGTACTATATCCGGGGCTAGCTCCTACAATGAGCAGTTCTTC.

The gene calls are TRBV6-9 and TRBJ1-4; 8 bases fit TRBD1. Germline CDR1 and CDR2: MNHGY and SVAAGI. With 4 bases clipped from V and 5 bases from J, the junction kept 3 bases outside the gene matches. CDR3 size: 14 residues. The CDR3 is CASSSRQGNEKLFF. The CDR3 DNA follows: TGTGCCAGCAGTTCCCGACAGGGGAATGAAAAACTGTTTTTT.

This clonotype was picked up many times. This rearrangement joins TRBV27 to TRBJ1-2; 8 bases line up with TRBD1. This CDR3 is 13 amino acids long. Trimming cost V 6 bases and J 4 bases; bases outside gene matches: 4. Germline-derived CDR1 and CDR2 are MNHEY and SMNVEV (reference sequence). In DNA form, the CDR3 reads TGTGCCAGCAGGAAAGGACAGGGCTATGGCTACACCTTC. This encodes CASRKGQGYGYTF.

This clonotype has at least ten counts. J is TRBJ2-1 and V is TRBV30; 10 positions agree with TRBD1. This CDR3 has 14 residues. Per germline, CDR1 GTSNPN and CDR2 SVGIG (reference sequence). Trimming took 1 base from V and 6 from J; bases not matched to a gene: 3. The CDR3 coding sequence is TGTGCCTGGAGTGGAAGGACAGGGGGCAATGAGCAGTTCTTC. Translating gives CAWSGRTGGNEQFF. Full variable domain (rest looked up from reference TRBV30 and TRBJ2-1): SQTIHQWPATLVQPVGSPLSLECTVEGTSNPNLYWYRQAAGRGLQLLFYSVGIGQISSEVPQNLSASRPQDRQFILSSKKLLLSDSGFYLCAWSGRTGGNEQFFGPGTRLTVL.

This clonotype was seen at least ten times. The chain couples TRBV29-1 to TRBJ2-3; D perhaps matches TRBD2 (6 bases). The CDR3 has 13 residues. V shed 4 bases and J shed 0 bases, with 8 bases lying between them. Germline values: CDR1 SQVTM, CDR2 ANQGSEA. In DNA, the CDR3 is TGCAGCGTTGCTAGCGCTAGCACAGATACGCAGTATTTT. Its protein is CSVASASTDTQYF.

The chain links TRBV5-1 to TRBJ2-7; TRBD1 agrees at 9 bases. With V trimmed by 1 base and J by 4 bases, 18 bases remained unmatched. Germline CDR1 reads SGHRS; CDR2 reads YFSETQ. This CDR3 has 19 amino acids. The chain's CDR3 is CASSLRGQGDLRITYEQYF. CDR3 coding DNA: TGCGCCAGCAGCTTGAGGGGACAGGGAGACCTCCGAATTACGTACGAGCAGTACTTC. The full variable domain, with the rest looked up from reference TRBV5-1 and TRBJ2-7, is KAGVTQTPRYLIKTRGQQVTLSCSPISGHRSVSWYQQTPGQGLQFLFEYFSETQRNKGNFPGRFSGRQFSNSRSEMNVSTLELGDSALYLCASSLRGQGDLRITYEQYFGPGTRLTVT.

The chain joins TRBV4-1 to TRBJ2-3, with D tentatively TRBD1 (6 bases). From germline, CDR1 is MGHRA and CDR2 YSYEKL. The length of the CDR3 is 17 residues. The V and J ends lost 3 bases and 4 bases respectively, with 20 bases between them. DNA of the CDR3: TGCGCCAGCAGCCAGATTTTGGGGGCCACCTCCTCAGATACGCAGTATTTT. This encodes CASSQILGATSSDTQYF.